The 5 T cell receptor beta chains given below trace back to one sample, sequenced in a study of shared T cell receptors in the human thymus. The table came from immunoSEQ multiplex PCR; TCRdb's copy has only in-frame clones and leaves some out. The sample lists about 380,000 clones, roughly 94% occurring once. The sample consisted of thymocytes. Receptor source: a human donor.

The chain joins TRBV6-6 to TRBJ2-7, with D perhaps matching TRBD2 (5 bases). V lost 7 bases to trimming and J lost 3 bases, with 16 bases between them. The CDR3 length is 14 residues. Germline V lookup: CDR1 MNHNY, CDR2 SVGAGI (reference sequence). The CDR3 coding sequence is TGTGCCAGCAAACCCTTTACGGGGTACTACGAGCAGTACTTC. Amino acid sequence: CASKPFTGYYEQYF.

The chain combines TRBV28 with TRBJ2-7, with TRBD1 as a possible D gene (5 bases). CDR1 MDHEN and CDR2 SYDVKM come from the germline V gene. Trimming took 3 bases from V and 0 from J, leaving 9 bases between them. The CDR3 length is 14 residues. The CDR3 here is CASSLRQSSYEQYF. CDR3 coding DNA: TGTGCCAGCAGTTTGCGACAGAGCTCCTACGAGCAGTACTTC.

J is TRBJ1-2 and V is TRBV27; no definite D call. The CDR3 is made up of 13 amino acids. Germline loops: CDR1 MNHEY, CDR2 SMNVEV (reference sequence). The ends were cut back, 7 bases at V and 6 bases at J, with 15 bases in the middle. In nucleotides, the CDR3 is TGTGCCAGCAAGGTAACGGATAGTGATGGCTACACCTTC. Translating it yields CASKVTDSDGYTF.

V is TRBV7-2 and J is TRBJ1-3; D is unresolved. The CDR3 is made up of 15 amino acids. Germline values: CDR1 SGHTA, CDR2 FQGNSA. Trimming removed 7 bases from V and 2 bases from J, with 15 bases in between. The CDR3 nucleotides read TGTGCCAGCAACTTTTACGGGAGGCCTGGAAACACCATATATTTT. Translating gives CASNFYGRPGNTIYF.

The chain joins TRBV28 to TRBJ1-5, with D possibly matching TRBD1 (5 bases). The V and J ends lost 6 bases and 0 bases respectively, with 12 bases between them. The CDR3 contains 15 residues. From germline, CDR1 is MDHEN and CDR2 SYDVKM. In DNA, the CDR3 is TGTGCCAGCAGCCGGGAGGGGTATAGCAATCAGCCCCAGCATTTT. Its protein product is CASSREGYSNQPQHF.